A single sample is the source of the 19 T cell receptor beta chains below, sequenced in a study of blood T cell repertoires in COVID-19. TCRdb's table, derived via immunoSEQ multiplex PCR, lists solely in-frame clones and lacks some. The sample consists of more than 200,000 clones, 88% of them appearing once. The sequenced sample consisted of peripheral blood. The receptor set was obtained from a woman aged 30 to 39 with COVID-19, enrolled during active disease.

The rearrangement uses TRBV5-6 and TRBJ1-1; D remains ambiguous. The V gene lost 2 bases and the J gene lost 8 bases, with 13 bases spanning the gap. Germline CDR1 SGHDT, CDR2 YYEEEE. CDR3 length: 13 residues. For the CDR3, the DNA is TGTGCCAGCAGCTTTCCTTCGAGTCTGGAAGCTTTCTTT. Its protein product is CASSFPSSLEAFF.

The V and J genes are TRBV23-1 and TRBJ2-7; perhaps TRBD1 as D (6 bases). TRBV23-1 is an open reading frame whose function is uncertain. Deletions cut 0 bases from V and 3 bases from J, with 21 bases between. This CDR3 contains 18 residues. CDR3 sequence (DNA): TGCGCCAGCAGTCAATCGGGGGCGAGCGGCCTCCCGATCTACGAGCAGTACGTC. Encoded protein: CASSQSGASGLPIYEQYV.

Concerning this clone: Within the sample, other DNA sequences also encode this same CDR3. The genes are TRBV4-3 and TRBJ1-1; D might be TRBD1 (6 bases). The CDR3 contains 14 residues. V was cut by 0 bases and J by 5 bases, with 10 bases left in between. Germline V lookup: CDR1 LGHNA, CDR2 YSLEER. CDR3 nucleotides: TGCGCCAGCAGCCAAGACAGGGGCGGGACTGAAGCTTTCTTT. Translated, it gives CASSQDRGGTEAFF.

The CDR3 DNA is TGCAGTGCTAGTAGAGCGGGAGGGTCTTTAGCCAAAAACATTCAGTACTTC. This gives the protein CSASRAGGSLAKNIQYF. The gene calls are TRBV20-1 and TRBJ2-4, with TRBD2 identical over 10 bases. Germline loops: CDR1 DFQATT, CDR2 SNEGSKA (reference sequence). Losses at the gene ends were 3 bases for V and 0 bases for J; bases not matched to a gene: 8. CDR3 size: 17 residues.

The chain joins TRBV5-6 to TRBJ2-2, with 7 bases fitting TRBD1. CDR3 length equals 13 residues. The germline CDR1 and CDR2 sequences are SGHDT and YYEEEE. Germline trimming cut 4 bases from V and 4 bases from J; bases unmatched to any gene: 1. Written as DNA, the CDR3 is TGTGCCAGCAGCCCAGGGGGCACCGGGGAGCTGTTTTTT. Translation: CASSPGGTGELFF.

This clone has a handful of counts. CDR3 protein: CASSQAGQGITGNQPQHF. In DNA form, the CDR3 reads TGCGCCAGCAGCCAAGCGGGACAGGGTATTACGGGCAATCAGCCCCAGCATTTT. The chain links TRBV4-1 to TRBJ1-5, with 9 bases fitting TRBD1. This CDR3 is built from 18 residues. Unmatched junction bases numbered 9, after V lost 1 base and J lost 2 bases. Germline V CDR1 and CDR2: MGHRA, YSYEKL.

The chain has TRBV12-3 or TRBV12-4 and TRBJ2-3, with no clear D. This CDR3 has 13 amino acids. V gave up 6 bases and J gave up 5 bases, with 12 bases separating them. The CDR3 nucleotides are TGTGCCAGCAGACCTAACCCTCGAGATACGCAGTATTTT. Translation gives CASRPNPRDTQYF.

This clone was counted only a few times. This chain joins TRBV6-1 and TRBJ2-5, with D possibly being TRBD2 (5 bases). V lost 2 bases and J 7 bases, leaving 8 bases between the germline ends. The CDR3 sequence is 12 residues long. Germline V gene lookup returns CDR1 MNHNS and CDR2 SASEGT. Here the CDR3 reads CASSESSRTQYF. CDR3 nucleotides: TGTGCCAGCAGTGAATCTAGCCGGACCCAGTACTTC.

CDR3 region: CSVRQGGNTEAFF. The CDR3 DNA sequence: TGCAGCGTGCGACAGGGAGGGAACACTGAAGCTTTCTTT. The chain carries TRBV29-1 and TRBJ1-1; 7 nucleotides align to TRBD1. The V segment lost 6 bases and the J segment 1 base; nucleotides outside the gene matches: 5. The CDR3 loop spans 13 amino acids. Germline-derived CDR1 and CDR2 are SQVTM and ANQGSEA.

The V call is TRBV10-2, the J call TRBJ2-1; 8 bases map to TRBD1. After removal of 8 bases from V and 2 bases from J, the junction contained 5 bases not matched to a gene. CDR3 size: 14 residues. In germline, CDR1 is WSHSY, CDR2 SAAADI. The chain's CDR3 is CASSGGPTYNEQFF. The DNA of the CDR3 is TGCGCCAGCTCAGGGGGCCCGACCTACAATGAGCAGTTCTTC.

The chain is built from TRBV5-6 and TRBJ2-1; TRBD1 is a possible D gene (5 bases). The CDR3 has 16 amino acids. The germline gives CDR1 SGHDT, CDR2 YYEEEE. Trimming left V 2 bases short and J 10 bases short, with 22 bases between. The CDR3, as DNA: TGTGCCAGCAGCTTTGCCCCCGGGCTAGGGGCCGCGGAGCAGTTCTTC. Translating it yields CASSFAPGLGAAEQFF. Drawing the rest from reference TRBV5-6 and TRBJ2-1, the complete variable domain is DAGVTQSPTHLIKTRGQQVTLRCSPKSGHDTVSWYQQALGQGPQFIFQYYEEEERQRGNFPDRFSGHQFPNYSSELNVNALLLGDSALYLCASSFAPGLGAAEQFFGPGTRLTVL.

This chain links TRBV6-5 with TRBJ2-7, with D hard to call. V was cut by 7 bases and J by 0 bases, with 10 bases left in between. The CDR3 covers 13 residues. Germline V gene sequence: CDR1 MNHEY, CDR2 SVGAGI. The CDR3 sequence is CASTYSSSYEQYV. CDR3 DNA sequence: TGTGCCAGCACCTACAGTAGCTCCTACGAGCAGTACGTC.

This chain connects TRBV29-1 to TRBJ2-4, with TRBD1 as a possible D gene (6 bases). The germline V gene has CDR1 SQVTM and CDR2 ANQGSEA. The V gene lost 2 bases and the J gene lost 1 base, with 6 bases spanning the gap. CDR3 size: 13 residues. The CDR3 region has the DNA TGCAGCGTTGAACAGGGGGCCAAAAACATTCAGTACTTC. As protein: CSVEQGAKNIQYF.

The rearrangement links TRBV28 to TRBJ1-2; D is possibly TRBD1 (6 bases). CDR3 length: 14 amino acids. V was clipped by 6 bases and J by 5 bases, with 16 bases between them. Germline CDR1 MDHEN, CDR2 SYDVKM. Here the CDR3 DNA reads TGTGCCAGCAGAATTTCCGGGACACTTTATGGCTACACCTTC. Protein: CASRISGTLYGYTF.

This clone was found once. This chain links TRBV19 with TRBJ2-3, with D possibly TRBD1 on 5 matching bases. Between the trimmed V and J ends, which lost 1 base and 2 bases, there was a span of 10 bases. The CDR3 spans 15 residues. Germline CDR1 is LNHDA and CDR2 is SQIVND (reference sequence). The CDR3 protein is CASSIGGSFTDTQYF. The CDR3 DNA reads as TGTGCCAGTAGTATAGGGGGCAGCTTCACAGATACGCAGTATTTT.

CDR3 nucleotide sequence: TGTGCCATCAGTGAACAGGGGCCGTCTTTCTTT. Translation gives CAISEQGPSFF. The chain is built from TRBV10-3 and TRBJ1-1, with 7 bases that match TRBD1. J was trimmed by 12 bases and V by 3 bases; bases with no gene match: 4. From germline, CDR1 is ENHRY and CDR2 SYGVKD. This CDR3 has 11 residues.

The chain uses TRBV7-9 and TRBJ2-1, with 10 bases lining up with TRBD2. V trimming: 1 base; J trimming: 7 bases; junction bases outside the gene matches: 16. The CDR3 spans 19 residues. Germline lookup yields CDR1 SEHNR and CDR2 FQNEAQ (reference sequence). The CDR3 region is CASSLDTSGALHGGNEQFF. CDR3 bases: TGTGCCAGCAGCTTAGACACTAGCGGGGCCCTTCACGGGGGAAATGAGCAGTTCTTC. Combining the CDR3 with reference TRBV7-9 and TRBJ2-1 gives the whole variable domain DTGVSQNPRHKITKRGQNVTFRCDPISEHNRLYWYRQTLGQGPEFLTYFQNEAQLEKSRLLSDRFSAERPKGSFSTLEIQRTEQGDSAMYLCASSLDTSGALHGGNEQFFGPGTRLTVL.

The chain employs TRBV7-2 and TRBJ2-2, with 7 nucleotides matching TRBD2. In germline, CDR1 is SGHTA, CDR2 FQGNSA. The CDR3 consists of 15 residues. V gave up 4 bases and J gave up 2 bases; unmatched junction bases: 4. The CDR3, as DNA: TGTGCCAGCAGCTCCACTAGCGCTAACACCGGGGAGCTGTTTTTT. It is translated as CASSSTSANTGELFF.

The chain combines TRBV6-5 with TRBJ1-4; D is perhaps TRBD1 (5 bases). V lost 6 bases to trimming and J lost 5 bases, with 13 bases between them. Germline lookup yields CDR1 MNHEY and CDR2 SVGAGI. The CDR3 runs to 14 residues. The CDR3 DNA reads TGTGCCAGCAGCCCCGCAGGGCTAAATGAAAAACTGTTTTTT. It yields the protein CASSPAGLNEKLFF.